Reported below is one TCR beta chain. The source of the sample is a study of control samples from healthy donors and cancer patients. Using immunoSEQ multiplex PCR, the repertoire was profiled, and TCRdb retains in-frame clones only, with some absent. The repertoire holds over 75,000 clones, with about four fifths as singletons. The CDR3 is 16 residues long. Germline values: CDR1 MNHNS, CDR2 SASEGT. The V gene end was trimmed by 4 bases and the J gene end by 5 bases; junction bases not matched to a gene: 14. The source material was blood. V and J are TRBV6-1 and TRBJ2-7; 7 positions match TRBD2. The TCR originated in a man in his sixties in good health. The CDR3 nucleotides are TGTGCCAGCAGTGGTCCCCTAGCGGTCCATGGCAACGAGCAGTACTTC. Translated: CASSGPLAVHGNEQYF.